This T cell receptor beta chain comes out of a study of T cell responses to AZD1222 COVID-19 vaccine. Whole-study context: Recipients boosted at about 4 weeks or about 12 weeks are pooled.

As regards this clone: No antigen is known for it.

Clones were sequenced by immunoSEQ multiplex PCR, and TCRdb holds only the in-frame ones, with some missing. The sample holds under 150,000 clones; about 89% are singletons and the top ten take 25% to 30%. Findings and caveats of the study: Females outnumbered males among donors, who were mostly white British; clonal diversity was possibly underestimated. Researchers took repertoire samples only after the peak T cell response had come. Two AZD1222 doses significantly raised spike-specific TCR breadth and depth over controls.

Specimen: peripheral blood, collected on day 0 of AZD1222 vaccination. This receptor was obtained from an adult in good health.

The CDR3: CASSENGAGSYEQYF. CDR3 sequence (DNA): TGTGCCAGCAGTGAAAACGGGGCCGGCTCCTACGAGCAGTACTTC. The genes are TRBV28 and TRBJ2-7; D might be TRBD1 or TRBD2, each matching 5 bases. V was shortened by 5 bases and J by 0 bases, with 14 bases between the two germline ends. Germline lookup yields CDR1 MDHEN and CDR2 SYDVKM. The CDR3 runs 15 residues.